This passage covers 26 T cell receptor beta chains from one sample sequenced in a study of cytomegalovirus exposure and HLA in healthy donors. TCRdb keeps only in-frame clones here, not all; method: immunoSEQ multiplex PCR. The sample shows about 220,000 clones, 80% to 90% of them seen only once. The source material was PBMCs. Receptor source: a man between 18 and 29 years old in good health and CMV-seronegative.

This CDR3 reads CAWHGGKAFF. The DNA of the CDR3 is TGTGCCTGGCACGGGGGTAAAGCTTTCTTT. This chain links TRBV30 with TRBJ1-1, with a possible D match to TRBD1 (5 bases). Trimming stripped 5 bases from V and 9 bases from J, with 10 bases between. The CDR3 consists of 10 residues. From germline, CDR1 is GTSNPN and CDR2 SVGIG (reference sequence).

V gene TRBV2 combines with J gene TRBJ1-2; 8 nucleotides agree with TRBD1. J was trimmed by 3 bases and V by 2 bases; bases with no gene match: 5. CDR1 is SNHLY and CDR2 is FYNNEI in the germline V gene. CDR3 length: 15 residues. The CDR3 reads CASSETGGRYYGYTF. In DNA, the CDR3 is TGTGCCAGCAGTGAAACAGGGGGGAGGTACTATGGCTACACCTTC.

The chain links TRBV5-1 to TRBJ2-3; the D gene is possibly TRBD1 (5 bases). Germline lookup yields CDR1 SGHRS and CDR2 YFSETQ. Trimming shortened V by 4 bases and J by 4 bases, and 16 bases separated the two germline ends. This CDR3 spans 15 amino acids. Here the CDR3 DNA reads TGCGCCAGCAGCGGCGATGGGGCGCGCTCAGATACGCAGTATTTT. The encoded protein is CASSGDGARSDTQYF. Supplemented by reference TRBV5-1 and TRBJ2-3, the full variable domain reads KAGVTQTPRYLIKTRGQQVTLSCSPISGHRSVSWYQQTPGQGLQFLFEYFSETQRNKGNFPGRFSGRQFSNSRSEMNVSTLELGDSALYLCASSGDGARSDTQYFGPGTRLTVL.

For this clone: In the same sample, other DNA sequences code for this CDR3. The CDR3 DNA is TGTGCCAGCAGCTTATCCGGTTCCTACGAGCAGTACTTC. It codes for CASSLSGSYEQYF. The chain uses TRBV7-2 and TRBJ2-7; D is uncertain. The CDR3 has 13 amino acids. The V and J ends lost 2 bases and 1 base respectively, with 6 bases between them. CDR1 is SGHTA, CDR2 FQGNSA, per germline.

The gene calls are TRBV11-2 and TRBJ2-7; D might be TRBD2 (5 bases). V lost 1 base and J lost 4, with 14 bases in between. In germline, CDR1 is SGHAT, CDR2 FQNNGV. The CDR3 is 15 residues long. The CDR3 spells CASSLAYGVQYEQYF. CDR3 DNA sequence: TGTGCCAGCAGCTTAGCTTACGGGGTTCAATACGAGCAGTACTTC.

This chain connects TRBV4-1 to TRBJ2-7; 9 nucleotides agree with TRBD1. The CDR3 covers 17 residues. CDR1 is MGHRA, CDR2 YSYEKL, per germline. J gave up 5 bases and V 6 bases, and 17 bases lay outside the gene matches. DNA of the CDR3: TGCGCCAGCAGTCCAACCGCTTCCGGGACAGGGTCTAACGAGCAGTACTTC. It translates to CASSPTASGTGSNEQYF.

This rearrangement joins TRBV15 to TRBJ1-5; D is uncertain. CDR1 is LNHNV, CDR2 YYDKDF, per germline (reference sequence). The CDR3 sequence is 16 residues long. Trimming removed 0 bases from V and 5 bases from J, with 14 bases in between. The CDR3 coding sequence is TGTGCCACCAGCAGAGATAAGAGAGGCGGGGATCAGCCCCAGCATTTT. Translated, it gives CATSRDKRGGDQPQHF.

This sequence joins TRBV27 and TRBJ1-6, with D possibly being TRBD1 (6 bases). V gave up 3 bases and J gave up 1 base, with 10 bases separating them. The CDR3 loop spans 16 amino acids. The germline V gene has CDR1 MNHEY and CDR2 SMNVEV (reference sequence). CDR3 DNA sequence: TGTGCCAGCAGTTTTTCAGGGGAGTCCTATAATTCACCCCTCCACTTT. It codes for CASSFSGESYNSPLHF.

The chain joins TRBV28 to TRBJ1-3; weak D call: TRBD1 (6 bases). Trimming pared 6 bases from V and 0 bases from J, leaving 12 bases between. The CDR3 contains 15 residues. Germline assignment: CDR1 MDHEN and CDR2 SYDVKM. CDR3 in amino acids: CASRGGADSGNTIYF. The CDR3 DNA reads as TGTGCCAGCAGGGGGGGGGCAGACTCTGGAAACACCATATATTTT. The whole variable domain, filled in from reference TRBV28 and TRBJ1-3, reads DVKVTQSSRYLVKRTGEKVFLECVQDMDHENMFWYRQDPGLGLRLIYFSYDVKMKEKGDIPEGYSVSREKKERFSLILESASTNQTSMYLCASRGGADSGNTIYFGEGSWLTVV.

The chain combines TRBV7-2 with TRBJ2-2; D gene ambiguous. The CDR3 has 12 amino acids. Germline lookup yields CDR1 SGHTA and CDR2 FQGNSA. V was pared by 5 bases and J by 3 bases, with 4 bases between. In DNA form, the CDR3 reads TGTGCCAGCAGCCCGGACACCGGGGAGCTGTTTTTT. It translates to CASSPDTGELFF.

This clone was seen only once. The chain joins TRBV7-3 to TRBJ1-3; no reliable D call. V was pared by 10 bases and J by 7 bases, with 17 bases between. The CDR3 contains 13 residues. Germline values: CDR1 SGHTA, CDR2 FQGTGA. CDR3 in amino acids: CAIRGGSSNTIYF. The CDR3 bases are TGTGCCATCCGAGGCGGCTCGTCGAACACCATATATTTT.

The chain is built from TRBV11-2 and TRBJ1-1; D unclear. The V gene's germline CDR1 is SGHAT and CDR2 FQNNGV. Trimming pared 1 base from V and 5 bases from J, leaving 11 bases between. The CDR3 has 14 residues. The CDR3 loop reads CASSLVWEPTEAFF. The CDR3 DNA reads as TGTGCCAGCAGCTTAGTGTGGGAGCCGACTGAAGCTTTCTTT.

The chain recombines TRBV5-1 with TRBJ1-2; possible D gene TRBD1, 6 bases. Trimming took 0 bases from V and 2 from J, leaving 14 bases between them. Germline assignment: CDR1 SGHRS and CDR2 YFSETQ. CDR3 length: 16 residues. The DNA of the CDR3 is TGCGCCAGCAGCTTGGGTAGGCGGGGGCCAAACTATGGCTACACCTTC. This codes for CASSLGRRGPNYGYTF. Filled out from reference TRBV5-1 and TRBJ1-2, the complete variable domain reads KAGVTQTPRYLIKTRGQQVTLSCSPISGHRSVSWYQQTPGQGLQFLFEYFSETQRNKGNFPGRFSGRQFSNSRSEMNVSTLELGDSALYLCASSLGRRGPNYGYTFGSGTRLTVV.

This clone was seen just once. The V gene is TRBV4-3, the J gene TRBJ2-7, with 7 bases that match TRBD1. CDR1 is LGHNA and CDR2 is YSLEER in the germline V gene. V trimming: 4 bases; J trimming: 4 bases; junction bases outside the gene matches: 19. There are 18 residues in the CDR3. CDR3 bases: TGCGCCAGCAGCCGAAACCGGAACCGACAGGGCGTTCCATACGAGCAGTACTTC. This gives the protein CASSRNRNRQGVPYEQYF.

The chain has TRBV6-9 and TRBJ1-5; tentatively, D is TRBD1 (5 bases). CDR3 length equals 15 residues. CDR1 is MNHGY and CDR2 is SVAAGI in the germline V gene. Trimming stripped 11 bases from V and 11 bases from J, with 28 bases between. CDR3 loop: CAVKTGTLFDRTQHF. The CDR3, as DNA: TGTGCCGTAAAAACAGGAACCCTTTTTGATCGTACCCAGCATTTT.

This sequence joins TRBV6-5 and TRBJ2-7, with D unclear. The ends were cut back, 0 bases at V and 8 bases at J, with 8 bases in the middle. This CDR3 is built from 12 residues. Germline V lookup: CDR1 MNHEY, CDR2 SVGAGI. The CDR3 protein is CASSYSRKKQYF. The CDR3 DNA follows: TGTGCCAGCAGTTACTCGAGAAAGAAGCAGTACTTC.

V and J are TRBV4-3 and TRBJ2-1; TRBD2 matches at 16 bases. This CDR3 has 17 amino acids. V lost 0 bases to trimming and J lost 10 bases; unmatched junction nucleotides: 6. Germline V CDR1 and CDR2: LGHNA, YSLEER. For the CDR3, the DNA is TGCGCCAGCAGCCAAGACGCGGGGACTAGCGGGGGGGCGGAGCAGTTCTTC. It specifies CASSQDAGTSGGAEQFF.

This chain connects TRBV15 to TRBJ1-2, with a tentative D call TRBD1 (5 bases). Germline V gene data show CDR1 as LNHNV and CDR2 as YYDKDF (reference sequence). The CDR3 runs to 14 residues. V was cut by 1 base and J by 2 bases, with 8 bases left in between. CDR3 sequence (DNA): TGTGCCACCAGCAGAGTCAAGGGGAACTATGGCTACACCTTC. Its translation is CATSRVKGNYGYTF.

The chain joins TRBV7-9 to TRBJ1-1; TRBD1 matches at 7 bases. V shed 2 bases and J 2 bases; nucleotides not matched to a gene: 5. This CDR3 spans 15 amino acids. Germline V lookup: CDR1 SEHNR, CDR2 FQNEAQ (reference sequence). The CDR3 region is CASSLRAGGNTEAFF. The CDR3 bases are TGTGCCAGCAGCTTACGGGCAGGGGGAAACACTGAAGCTTTCTTT.

CDR3 coding DNA: TGCGCCAGCAGCCAAGAAAGGGCAGGGGGCTCTGTTTCACCCCTCCACTTT. Translation gives CASSQERAGGSVSPLHF. The chain is built from TRBV4-3 and TRBJ1-6; 8 nucleotides line up with TRBD1. V was pared by 0 bases and J by 9 bases, with 10 bases of the junction left unmatched. The CDR3 runs 17 residues. The germline V gene has CDR1 LGHNA and CDR2 YSLEER.

Remarks on this clone: At the DNA level, this CDR3 is encoded by other sequences in the same sample as well. The gene calls are TRBV19 and TRBJ2-7; D perhaps matches TRBD2 (5 bases). CDR3 length: 13 residues. Trimming took off 3 bases at V and 1 base at J, with 7 bases between the two ends. Germline-derived CDR1 and CDR2 are LNHDA and SQIVND (reference sequence). CDR3 sequence reads: CASSIGGSYEQYF. CDR3 sequence (DNA): TGTGCCAGTAGTATCGGCGGGTCCTACGAGCAGTACTTC. The whole variable domain, remainder taken from reference TRBV19 and TRBJ2-7, is DGGITQSPKYLFRKEGQNVTLSCEQNLNHDAMYWYRQDPGQGLRLIYYSQIVNDFQKGDIAEGYSVSREKKESFPLTVTSAQKNPTAFYLCASSIGGSYEQYFGPGTRLTVT.

The chain combines TRBV7-9 with TRBJ2-7; TRBD1 might be the D (6 bases). This CDR3 is built from 14 residues. V dropped 4 bases and J dropped 2 bases, with 12 bases sitting between them. The germline CDR1 and CDR2 sequences are SEHNR and FQNEAQ (reference sequence). DNA of the CDR3: TGTGCCAGCAGCTCCCTCCGACAGGCCTACGAGCAGTACTTC. It is translated as CASSSLRQAYEQYF.

The rearrangement joins TRBV19 to TRBJ2-7; TRBD1 matches at 10 bases. Per germline, CDR1 LNHDA and CDR2 SQIVND (reference sequence). V lost 6 bases, J lost 4 bases, and 6 bases stayed unmatched. The CDR3 length is 14 residues. CDR3 in DNA: TGTGCCAGTAGAGACAGGGGGCACGCTTACGAGCAGTACTTC. Protein: CASRDRGHAYEQYF.

The V gene is TRBV7-2, the J gene TRBJ1-1; D is ambiguous. The CDR3 is 14 amino acids. Trimming took 5 bases from V and 0 from J, leaving 10 bases between them. Looked up from germline, CDR1 is SGHTA and CDR2 is FQGNSA. CDR3 sequence: CASSQTGLNTEAFF. In DNA form, the CDR3 reads TGTGCCAGCAGCCAAACGGGGTTGAACACTGAAGCTTTCTTT.

CDR3 protein: CASSPLANYGYTF. CDR3 nucleotides: TGTGCCAGCAGTCCGTTGGCCAACTATGGCTACACCTTC. This chain links TRBV27 with TRBJ1-2, with unresolved D. V lost 5 bases and J 2 bases, leaving 9 bases between the germline ends. The CDR3 contains 13 residues. The germline gives CDR1 MNHEY, CDR2 SMNVEV (reference sequence).

This chain links TRBV23-1 with TRBJ1-5; D gene unclear. TRBV23-1 qualifies as an ORF whose function is uncertain. Trimming took 2 bases from V and 6 from J, leaving 8 bases between them. This CDR3 comprises 13 residues. The CDR3 here is CASSQRRGQPQHF. DNA of the CDR3: TGCGCCAGCAGTCAAAGGCGCGGTCAGCCCCAGCATTTT.